One sample yielded the 30 T cell receptor beta chains listed below, sequenced in a study of cytomegalovirus exposure and HLA in healthy donors. A multiplex PCR was run with 60 Vbeta primers and 13 Jbeta primers. Sequencing was performed with immunoSEQ multiplex PCR; in TCRdb, only in-frame clones are kept and a portion is missing. The sample shows 150,000 to 200,000 clones, 70% to 80% of them seen only once. The sequencing sample was made of PBMCs. The receptors come from a man aged 25 to 40 in good health and CMV-seronegative.

The rearrangement links TRBV27 to TRBJ2-5; D is possibly TRBD1 (5 bases). V was trimmed by 3 bases and J by 3 bases, leaving 11 bases between them. The CDR3 is 14 residues long. Germline CDR1 and CDR2: MNHEY and SMNVEV (reference sequence). The CDR3 spells CASSLTVAKETQYF. The CDR3 nucleotides are TGTGCCAGCAGTTTGACAGTTGCCAAAGAGACCCAGTACTTC.

The chain is built from TRBV4-1 and TRBJ2-1; 15 positions agree with TRBD2. This CDR3 has 15 residues. The ends lost 4 bases at V and 10 bases at J; junction bases unmatched: 5. Germline-derived CDR1 and CDR2 are MGHRA and YSYEKL. In nucleotides, the CDR3 is TGCGCCAGCAGCCTACGGACTAGCGGGAGGGTCGAGCAGTTCTTC. This sequence encodes CASSLRTSGRVEQFF.

Here the CDR3 DNA reads TGTGCCAGAAGAAGAACAGGGATTTCTGAAGCTTTCTTT. Amino acid sequence: CARRRTGISEAFF. The chain has TRBV5-4 and TRBJ1-1, with a weak D call TRBD1 (6 bases). V was cut by 8 bases and J by 6 bases, with 17 bases left in between. Germline V gives CDR1 SGHNT, CDR2 YYREEE (reference sequence). CDR3 length: 13 amino acids.

V gene TRBV10-3 combines with J gene TRBJ2-5; possible D gene TRBD2, 5 bases. Per the germline V gene, CDR1 is ENHRY and CDR2 is SYGVKD. V was shortened by 0 bases and J by 3 bases, with 11 bases between the two germline ends. The CDR3 covers 15 residues. The CDR3 sequence: CAISESQSGKETQYF. DNA of the CDR3: TGTGCCATCAGTGAGTCCCAGTCCGGGAAAGAGACCCAGTACTTC.

Only one count was recorded for this clone. The chain is built from TRBV28 and TRBJ1-6; D gene ambiguous. The germline CDR1 and CDR2 sequences are MDHEN and SYDVKM. There are 16 residues in the CDR3. Trimming pared 4 bases from V and 9 bases from J, leaving 19 bases between. DNA for the CDR3: TGTGCCAGCAGTTCCCCGATCCGGGAAGTAGGTTCACCCCTCCACTTT. Its translation is CASSSPIREVGSPLHF.

The CDR3 bases are TGTGCCAGTAGTAATCCCTACAGGGCAGAGACCCAGTACTTC. Translation gives CASSNPYRAETQYF. J is TRBJ2-5 and V is TRBV19, with a possible D match to TRBD1 (6 bases). V gave up 4 bases and J gave up 4 bases, with 13 bases separating them. The CDR3 runs to 14 residues. CDR1 and CDR2 from the germline V gene are LNHDA and SQIVND (reference sequence).

This rearrangement joins TRBV7-8 to TRBJ2-7; no firm D call. CDR1 and CDR2 (germline): SGHVS, FQNEAQ. The CDR3 runs to 14 residues. Trimming shortened V by 5 bases and J by 5 bases, and 16 bases separated the two germline ends. The CDR3 nucleotides read TGTGCCAGCAGCCCCCGAGTGTTAGCCCACGAGCAGTACTTC. Its translation is CASSPRVLAHEQYF.

This clone is a singleton in its sample. This chain connects TRBV5-6 to TRBJ2-3; D perhaps matches TRBD1 (5 bases). CDR1 is SGHDT, CDR2 YYEEEE, per germline. The CDR3 extends over 15 amino acids. Trimming took off 4 bases at V and 4 bases at J, with 16 bases between the two ends. CDR3 protein: CASSPTGRVSDTQYF. For the CDR3, the DNA is TGTGCCAGCAGCCCCACAGGTCGAGTTTCAGATACGCAGTATTTT.

The genes are TRBV29-1 and TRBJ1-1, with D possibly being TRBD1 (6 bases). The CDR3 has 12 amino acids. CDR1 is SQVTM and CDR2 is ANQGSEA in the germline V gene. Trimming removed 4 bases at V and 5 bases at J, with 11 bases between. The DNA of the CDR3 is TGCAGCGTTGTCAGGGGAGGGACTGAAGCTTTCTTT. Protein product: CSVVRGGTEAFF.

The chain couples TRBV4-1 to TRBJ2-7, with 7 bases identical to TRBD1. The V segment lost 0 bases and the J segment 4 bases; nucleotides outside the gene matches: 3. Germline V gene sequence: CDR1 MGHRA, CDR2 YSYEKL. The CDR3 consists of 14 residues. CDR3 coding DNA: TGCGCCAGCAGCCAAGAGGGACAGACGTACGAGCAGTACTTC. This sequence encodes CASSQEGQTYEQYF.

This rearrangement joins TRBV7-3 to TRBJ2-3; tentative D call: TRBD2 (6 bases). Trimming removed 1 base from V and 4 bases from J, with 12 bases in between. Per the germline V gene, CDR1 is SGHTA and CDR2 is FQGTGA. The CDR3 runs 15 residues. This CDR3 is CASSLIGGFSDTQYF. The CDR3 DNA is TGTGCCAGCAGCTTAATCGGGGGTTTTTCAGATACGCAGTATTTT.

The V and J genes are TRBV6-5 and TRBJ1-2; TRBD1 matches 7 bases. The CDR3 consists of 15 residues. The junction had 12 bases not matched to a gene; V was cut back by 7 bases and J by 4 bases. The germline CDR1 and CDR2 sequences are MNHEY and SVGAGI. CDR3 loop: CASIAAGGPSYGYTF. In nucleotides, the CDR3 is TGTGCCAGCATCGCCGCAGGGGGACCCTCCTATGGCTACACCTTC.

The rearrangement uses TRBV6-5 and TRBJ2-2, with D hard to call. The V gene's germline CDR1 is MNHEY and CDR2 SVGAGI. The CDR3 runs 13 residues. Trimming took off 6 bases at V and 4 bases at J, with 9 bases between the two ends. This chain's CDR3 is CASRSSVTGELFF. CDR3 in DNA: TGTGCCAGCAGATCTTCCGTCACCGGGGAGCTGTTTTTT.

DNA of the CDR3: TGTGCCATCAGTGAGACAGGATACCAATACGACAATGAGCAGTTCTTC. It specifies CAISETGYQYDNEQFF. V is TRBV10-3 and J is TRBJ2-1; tentative D call: TRBD1 (5 bases). Germline CDR1 ENHRY, CDR2 SYGVKD. The CDR3 is made up of 16 amino acids. Trimming left V 2 bases short and J 5 bases short, with 16 bases between.

The chain is built from TRBV7-3 and TRBJ2-7, with 12 nucleotides matching TRBD2. The CDR3 is 15 residues long. The germline gives CDR1 SGHTA, CDR2 FQGTGA. Trimming took 5 bases from V and 7 from J; bases not matched to a gene: 9. The CDR3 coding sequence is TGTGCCAGCAGCAAGACTAGCGGGAGTTTTGTTGAGCAGTACTTC. It codes for CASSKTSGSFVEQYF.

The chain links TRBV25-1 to TRBJ2-7; D unresolved. This CDR3 region has 11 residues. Germline-derived CDR1 and CDR2 are MGHDK and SYGVNS. V gave up 8 bases and J gave up 2 bases, with 7 bases separating them. The CDR3 DNA sequence: TGTGCCAGCGGTTCTACCTACGAGCAGTACTTC. It is translated as CASGSTYEQYF.

The V call is TRBV7-9, the J call TRBJ2-5, with TRBD1 as a possible D gene (6 bases). The V and J ends lost 3 bases and 1 base respectively, with 15 bases between them. The CDR3 length is 16 residues. Germline V gives CDR1 SEHNR, CDR2 FQNEAQ (reference sequence). CDR3 in amino acids: CASSFSTDRLQETQYF. DNA of the CDR3: TGTGCCAGCAGCTTTTCTACGGACAGACTCCAAGAGACCCAGTACTTC.

This clone was seen more than once but under ten times. The CDR3 is CASRRNTEAFF. Written as DNA, the CDR3 is TGTGCCAGCAGGCGGAACACTGAAGCTTTCTTT. The V call is TRBV6-1, the J call TRBJ1-1; D is ambiguous. V was cut by 6 bases and J by 1 base, with 3 bases left in between. Germline V gene lookup returns CDR1 MNHNS and CDR2 SASEGT. The length of the CDR3 is 11 residues.

The rearrangement joins TRBV5-4 to TRBJ2-3, with a possible D match to TRBD2 (5 bases). V dropped 3 bases and J dropped 2 bases, with 10 bases sitting between them. The CDR3 consists of 14 residues. The germline V gene encodes CDR1 SGHNT and CDR2 YYREEE (reference sequence). CDR3 sequence (DNA): TGTGCCAGCAGCTACGGGGTGTTCACAGATACGCAGTATTTT. Translation: CASSYGVFTDTQYF.

J is TRBJ2-1 and V is TRBV5-1, with TRBD1 matching over 7 bases. The germline CDR1 and CDR2 sequences are SGHRS and YFSETQ. V trimming: 0 bases; J trimming: 2 bases; junction bases outside the gene matches: 2. The CDR3 totals 15 residues. This chain's CDR3 is CASSLEGAPYNEQFF. CDR3 nucleotide sequence: TGCGCCAGCAGCTTGGAGGGGGCCCCCTACAATGAGCAGTTCTTC. Full variable domain (missing parts from reference TRBV5-1 and TRBJ2-1): KAGVTQTPRYLIKTRGQQVTLSCSPISGHRSVSWYQQTPGQGLQFLFEYFSETQRNKGNFPGRFSGRQFSNSRSEMNVSTLELGDSALYLCASSLEGAPYNEQFFGPGTRLTVL.

This clone showed up just a few times. The rearrangement joins TRBV7-9 to TRBJ1-2; 7 bases agree with TRBD1. The V segment lost 5 bases and the J segment 3 bases; nucleotides outside the gene matches: 6. CDR3 length equals 14 residues. Germline V gives CDR1 SEHNR, CDR2 FQNEAQ (reference sequence). The CDR3 DNA is TGTGCCAGCAGCCCAGGACAGGAACACTATGGCTACACCTTC. Its translation is CASSPGQEHYGYTF.

V is TRBV10-2 and J is TRBJ2-1; perhaps TRBD2 as D (5 bases). CDR1 WSHSY and CDR2 SAAADI come from the germline V gene. Trimming removed 0 bases from V and 3 bases from J, with 12 bases in between. This CDR3 spans 16 amino acids. CDR3 nucleotides: TGCGCCAGCAGTGAGTCGAGGTTAGCGCTCTACAATGAGCAGTTCTTC. It translates to CASSESRLALYNEQFF.

The genes are TRBV11-3 and TRBJ2-2; TRBD1 matches 9 bases. V lost 5 bases and J lost 1; bases outside the gene matches: 5. The CDR3 has 16 residues. Germline values: CDR1 SGHNT, CDR2 YENEEA. CDR3 amino acids: CASSLPGQGNTGELFF. In DNA, the CDR3 is TGTGCCAGCAGCCTCCCGGGACAGGGGAACACCGGGGAGCTGTTTTTT. The variable domain in full, with the rest retrieved from reference TRBV11-3 and TRBJ2-2, is EAGVVQSPRYKIIEKKQPVAFWCNPISGHNTLYWYLQNLGQGPELLIRYENEEAVDDSQLPKDRFSAERLKGVDSTLKIQPAELGDSAVYLCASSLPGQGNTGELFFGEGSRLTVL.

This clone was recorded only once. This chain joins TRBV28 and TRBJ1-3; D is possibly TRBD1 (6 bases). Germline CDR1 MDHEN, CDR2 SYDVKM. The CDR3 length is 14 residues. With 1 base removed from V and 4 bases from J, the gap between germline ends came to 8 bases. The CDR3 sequence is CASSLLGGGNTIYF. The CDR3 DNA sequence: TGTGCCAGCAGTTTATTAGGGGGAGGAAACACCATATATTTT.

The chain uses TRBV28 and TRBJ2-7, with D maybe TRBD1 (6 bases). CDR1 is MDHEN and CDR2 is SYDVKM in the germline V gene. Between the trimmed V and J ends, which lost 10 bases and 6 bases, there was a span of 16 bases. This CDR3 has 12 residues. The CDR3 DNA reads TGTGCCACCTACAGGGCCTCGGGCGAGCAGTACTTC. As protein: CATYRASGEQYF.

The CDR3: CASSISGITYEQYF. The CDR3 nucleotides read TGTGCCAGTAGTATAAGCGGGATTACCTACGAGCAGTACTTC. The rearrangement links TRBV19 to TRBJ2-7; 7 bases align to TRBD2. The germline V gene has CDR1 LNHDA and CDR2 SQIVND (reference sequence). Trimming cost V 2 bases and J 2 bases; bases outside gene matches: 3. The CDR3 is made up of 14 amino acids.

The chain uses TRBV5-1 and TRBJ2-1; no clear D. Germline values: CDR1 SGHRS, CDR2 YFSETQ. Trimming took 0 bases from V and 8 from J, leaving 9 bases between them. The CDR3 loop spans 13 amino acids. The CDR3 sequence is CASSLGLPDEQFF. CDR3 in DNA: TGCGCCAGCAGCTTGGGACTCCCCGATGAGCAGTTCTTC.

V gene TRBV5-4 combines with J gene TRBJ2-1, with a possible D match to TRBD1 (6 bases). V was cut by 2 bases and J by 4 bases, with 13 bases left in between. CDR3 length: 15 residues. Looked up from germline, CDR1 is SGHNT and CDR2 is YYREEE (reference sequence). The CDR3 coding sequence is TGTGCCAGCAGCTTAAAGGACAGATCGTACAATGAGCAGTTCTTC. It is translated as CASSLKDRSYNEQFF.

The chain uses TRBV2 and TRBJ1-5, with D perhaps matching TRBD1 (6 bases). Per germline, CDR1 SNHLY and CDR2 FYNNEI. This CDR3 spans 15 amino acids. Trimming pared 4 bases from V and 2 bases from J, leaving 12 bases between. The DNA for the CDR3 is TGTGCCAGCAGTGGTGGGGCAGGGGGCAATCAGCCCCAGCATTTT. It is translated as CASSGGAGGNQPQHF.

The rearrangement uses TRBV5-4 and TRBJ1-1; 9 bases are shared with TRBD1. Germline assignment: CDR1 SGHNT and CDR2 YYREEE (reference sequence). The CDR3 is made up of 15 amino acids. V shed 0 bases, J shed 5 bases, and the junction held 5 bases outside the gene matches. The CDR3 nucleotides read TGTGCCAGCAGCTTGGGGGACAGGGCGGGAACTGAAGCTTTCTTT. It is translated as CASSLGDRAGTEAFF.